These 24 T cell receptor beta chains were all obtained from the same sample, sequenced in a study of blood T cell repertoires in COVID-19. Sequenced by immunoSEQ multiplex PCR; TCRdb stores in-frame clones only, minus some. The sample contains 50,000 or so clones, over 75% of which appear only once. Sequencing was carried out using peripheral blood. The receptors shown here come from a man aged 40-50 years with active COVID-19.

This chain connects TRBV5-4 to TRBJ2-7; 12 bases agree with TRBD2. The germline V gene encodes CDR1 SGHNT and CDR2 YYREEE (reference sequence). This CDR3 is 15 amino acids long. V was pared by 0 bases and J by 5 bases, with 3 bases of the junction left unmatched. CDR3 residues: CASSLGLAGVHEQYF. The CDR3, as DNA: TGTGCCAGCAGCTTGGGACTAGCGGGAGTCCACGAGCAGTACTTC. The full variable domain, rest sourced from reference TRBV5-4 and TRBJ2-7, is ETGVTQSPTHLIKTRGQQVTLRCSSQSGHNTVSWYQQALGQGPQFIFQYYREEENGRGNFPPRFSGLQFPNYSSELNVNALELDDSALYLCASSLGLAGVHEQYFGPGTRLTVT.

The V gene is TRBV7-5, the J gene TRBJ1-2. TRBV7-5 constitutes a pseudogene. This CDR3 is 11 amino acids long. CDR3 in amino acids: CVRRAIYGYTF. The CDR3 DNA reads TGTGTCAGAAGAGCAATCTATGGCTACACCTTC.

Here the CDR3 DNA reads TGCAGCGCGGACAGTCGAGGGTATGGCTACACCTTC. It codes for CSADSRGYGYTF. The chain couples TRBV29-1 to TRBJ1-2; D may be TRBD1 (6 bases). Germline V lookup: CDR1 SQVTM, CDR2 ANQGSEA. V lost 7 bases to trimming and J lost 5 bases, with 14 bases between them. There are 12 residues in the CDR3. The variable domain in full, with the rest retrieved from reference TRBV29-1 and TRBJ1-2, is SAVISQKPSRDICQRGTSLTIQCQVDSQVTMMFWYRQQPGQSLTLIATANQGSEATYESGFVIDKFPISRPNLTFSTLTVSNMSPEDSSIYLCSADSRGYGYTFGSGTRLTVV.

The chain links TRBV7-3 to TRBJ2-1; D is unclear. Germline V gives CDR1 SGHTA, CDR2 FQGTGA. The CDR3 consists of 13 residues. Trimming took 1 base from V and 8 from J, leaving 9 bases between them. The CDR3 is CASSLIRSDEQFF. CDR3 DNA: TGTGCCAGCAGCTTAATCCGCTCGGATGAGCAGTTCTTC.

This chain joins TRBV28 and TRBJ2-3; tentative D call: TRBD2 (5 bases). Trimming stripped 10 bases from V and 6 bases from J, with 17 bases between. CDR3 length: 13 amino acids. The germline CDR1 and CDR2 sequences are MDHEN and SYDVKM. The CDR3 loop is CAIREQPADTQYF. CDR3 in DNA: TGTGCCATCCGGGAACAGCCTGCGGATACGCAGTATTTT.

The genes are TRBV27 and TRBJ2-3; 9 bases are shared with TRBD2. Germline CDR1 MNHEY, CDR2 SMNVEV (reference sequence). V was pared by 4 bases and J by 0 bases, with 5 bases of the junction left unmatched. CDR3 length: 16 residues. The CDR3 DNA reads TGTGCCAGCAGTTCCCCTAGCGGGGCTAGCACAGATACGCAGTATTTT. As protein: CASSSPSGASTDTQYF.

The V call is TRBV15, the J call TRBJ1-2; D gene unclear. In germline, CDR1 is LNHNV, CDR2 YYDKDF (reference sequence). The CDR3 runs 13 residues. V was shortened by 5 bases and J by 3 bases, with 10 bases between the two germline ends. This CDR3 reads CATSPGGDYGYTF. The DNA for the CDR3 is TGTGCCACCAGCCCCGGCGGGGACTATGGCTACACCTTC. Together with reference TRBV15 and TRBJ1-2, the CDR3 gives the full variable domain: DAMVIQNPRYQVTQFGKPVTLSCSQTLNHNVMYWYQQKSSQAPKLLFHYYDKDFNNEADTPDNFQSRRPNTSFCFLDIRSPGLGDTAMYLCATSPGGDYGYTFGSGTRLTVV.

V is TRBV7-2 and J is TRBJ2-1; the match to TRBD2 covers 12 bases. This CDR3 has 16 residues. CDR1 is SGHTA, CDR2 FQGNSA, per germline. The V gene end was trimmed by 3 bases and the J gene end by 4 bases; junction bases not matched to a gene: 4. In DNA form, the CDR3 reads TGTGCCAGCAGCTTCACTAGCGGGAGGCCATACAATGAGCAGTTCTTC. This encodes CASSFTSGRPYNEQFF.

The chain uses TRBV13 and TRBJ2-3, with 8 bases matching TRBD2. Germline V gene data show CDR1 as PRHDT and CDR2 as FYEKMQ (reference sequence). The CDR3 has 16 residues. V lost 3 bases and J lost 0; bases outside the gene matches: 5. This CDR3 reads CASSFSGTRSTDTQYF. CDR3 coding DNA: TGTGCCAGCAGCTTTTCCGGGACTAGAAGCACAGATACGCAGTATTTT.

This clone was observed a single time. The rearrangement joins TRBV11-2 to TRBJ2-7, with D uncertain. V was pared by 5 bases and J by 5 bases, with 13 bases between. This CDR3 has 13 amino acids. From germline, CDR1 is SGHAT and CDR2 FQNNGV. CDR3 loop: CASSATSYHEQYF. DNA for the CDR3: TGTGCCAGCAGCGCAACCTCCTACCACGAGCAGTACTTC.

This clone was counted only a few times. The CDR3, as DNA: TGTGCCAGTAGTCAGAGTTCGGGTTGGGGGGGCACGCAGTATTTT. Residues: CASSQSSGWGGTQYF. V gene TRBV19 combines with J gene TRBJ2-3; D possibly corresponds to TRBD2 (7 bases). V shed 5 bases and J shed 9 bases, with 21 bases lying between them. Germline CDR1 and CDR2: LNHDA and SQIVND (reference sequence). The CDR3 extends over 15 amino acids. The whole variable domain, remainder taken from reference TRBV19 and TRBJ2-3, is DGGITQSPKYLFRKEGQNVTLSCEQNLNHDAMYWYRQDPGQGLRLIYYSQIVNDFQKGDIAEGYSVSREKKESFPLTVTSAQKNPTAFYLCASSQSSGWGGTQYFGPGTRLTVL.

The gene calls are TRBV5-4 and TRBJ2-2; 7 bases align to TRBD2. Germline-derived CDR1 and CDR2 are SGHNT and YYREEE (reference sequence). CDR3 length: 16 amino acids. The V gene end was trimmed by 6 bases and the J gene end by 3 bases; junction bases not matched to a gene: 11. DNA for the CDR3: TGTGCCAGCACCCCACCGGGGGGTAGGGACACCGGGGAGCTGTTTTTT. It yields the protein CASTPPGGRDTGELFF.

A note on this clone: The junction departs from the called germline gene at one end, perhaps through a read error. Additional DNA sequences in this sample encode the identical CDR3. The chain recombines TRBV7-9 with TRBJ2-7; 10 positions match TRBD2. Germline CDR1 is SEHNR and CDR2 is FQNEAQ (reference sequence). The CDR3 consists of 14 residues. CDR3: CASSLAGVGHEQYF. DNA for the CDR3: TGTGCCAGCAGCCTAGCGGGAGTAGGCCACGAGCAGTACTTC.

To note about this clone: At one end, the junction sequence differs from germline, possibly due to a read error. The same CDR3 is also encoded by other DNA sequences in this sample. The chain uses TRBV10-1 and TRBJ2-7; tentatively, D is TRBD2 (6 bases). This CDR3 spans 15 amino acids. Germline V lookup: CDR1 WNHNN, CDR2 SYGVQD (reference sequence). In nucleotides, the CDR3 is TGCGCCAGCAGTGAGAATCTAGGAGGGAGTTACGAGCAGTACTTT. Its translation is CASSENLGGSYEQYF.

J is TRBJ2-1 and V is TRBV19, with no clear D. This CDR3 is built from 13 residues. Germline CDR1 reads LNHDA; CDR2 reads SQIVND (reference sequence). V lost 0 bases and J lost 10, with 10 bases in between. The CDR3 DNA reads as TGTGCCAGTAGTATAGATACGGTCGGGGAGCAGTTCTTC. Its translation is CASSIDTVGEQFF.

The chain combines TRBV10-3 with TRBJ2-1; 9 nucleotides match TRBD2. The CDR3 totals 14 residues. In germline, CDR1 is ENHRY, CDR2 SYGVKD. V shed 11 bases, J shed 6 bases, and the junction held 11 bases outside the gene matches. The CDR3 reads CAAGPAGGRNEQFF. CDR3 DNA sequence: TGTGCCGCCGGGCCGGCGGGAGGGCGCAATGAGCAGTTCTTC.

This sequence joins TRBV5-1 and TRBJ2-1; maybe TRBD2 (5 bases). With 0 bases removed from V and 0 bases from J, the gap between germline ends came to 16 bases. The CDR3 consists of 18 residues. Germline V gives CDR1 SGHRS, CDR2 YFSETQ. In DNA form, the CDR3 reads TGCGCCAGCAGCTTGGCCCTGTCTACGGGAAGCTCCTACAATGAGCAGTTCTTC. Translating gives CASSLALSTGSSYNEQFF.

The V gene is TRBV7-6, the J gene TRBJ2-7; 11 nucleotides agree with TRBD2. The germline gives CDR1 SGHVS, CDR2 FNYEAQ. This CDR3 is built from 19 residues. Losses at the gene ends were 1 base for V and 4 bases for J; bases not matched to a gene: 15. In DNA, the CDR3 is TGTGCCAGCAGCTTAGGTCCCCCTAGCGGGAGGACGTACGGTTACGAGCAGTACTTC. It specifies CASSLGPPSGRTYGYEQYF.

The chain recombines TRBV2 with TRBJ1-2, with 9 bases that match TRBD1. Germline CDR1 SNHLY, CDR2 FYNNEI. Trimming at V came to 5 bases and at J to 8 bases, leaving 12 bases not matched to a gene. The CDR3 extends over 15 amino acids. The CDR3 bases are TGTGCCAGCAGTCCACTGAGACAGGGGGAGAGGGGCTACACCTTC. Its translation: CASSPLRQGERGYTF.

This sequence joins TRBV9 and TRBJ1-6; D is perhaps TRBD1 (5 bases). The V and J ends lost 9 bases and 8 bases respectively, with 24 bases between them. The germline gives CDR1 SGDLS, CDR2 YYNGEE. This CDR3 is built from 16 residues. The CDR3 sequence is CATPGRQGDPDSPLHF. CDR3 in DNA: TGTGCCACGCCCGGGAGACAAGGGGATCCGGATTCACCCCTCCACTTT.

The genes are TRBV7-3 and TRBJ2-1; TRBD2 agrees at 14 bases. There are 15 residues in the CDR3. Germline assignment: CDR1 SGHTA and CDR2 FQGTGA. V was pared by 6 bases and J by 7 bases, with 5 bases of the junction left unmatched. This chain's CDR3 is CASSFGTSGGNEQFF. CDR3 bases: TGTGCCAGCAGTTTTGGGACTAGCGGGGGTAATGAGCAGTTCTTC.

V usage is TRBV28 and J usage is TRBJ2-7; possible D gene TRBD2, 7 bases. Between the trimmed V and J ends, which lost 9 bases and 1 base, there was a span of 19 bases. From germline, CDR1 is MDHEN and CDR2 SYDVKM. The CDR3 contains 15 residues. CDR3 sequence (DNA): TGTGCCAGTGGGGGCGGGAGCTCAGTATCCTACGAGCAGTACTTC. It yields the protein CASGGGSSVSYEQYF.

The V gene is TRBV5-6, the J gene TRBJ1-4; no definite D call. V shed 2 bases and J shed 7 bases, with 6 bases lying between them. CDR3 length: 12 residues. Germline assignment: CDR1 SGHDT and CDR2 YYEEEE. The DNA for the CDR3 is TGTGCCAGCAGCTTCGGTTTTGAAAAACTGTTTTTT. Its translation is CASSFGFEKLFF.

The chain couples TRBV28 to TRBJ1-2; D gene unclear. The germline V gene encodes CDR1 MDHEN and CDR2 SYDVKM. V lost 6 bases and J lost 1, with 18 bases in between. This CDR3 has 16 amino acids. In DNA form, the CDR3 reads TGTGCCAGCAGCTCACCCCCTACCCGGGGTAACTATGGCTACACCTTC. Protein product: CASSSPPTRGNYGYTF.